This T cell receptor (beta chain) was profiled in a study of beta chain features in type 1 diabetes. Study results and caveats: Type 1 diabetes patients had moderately but significantly shorter TCRB CDR3s in all four CD4+ subsets. When VDJ junctions were examined, type 1 diabetes patients showed fewer insertions and more deletions. Compared to healthy donors, patients appeared to have naive, central memory and Treg TCRB repertoires that were more alike.

Remarks on this clone: The antigen is unknown.

In total, each donor contributed a single heparinised blood draw that averaged around 100 mL. As every portion of the isolated RNA was reverse transcribed, the sequencing read expressed TCRB transcripts. The method was immunoSEQ multiplex PCR; TCRdb's version includes in-frame clones alone and lacks a portion of them. Here the sample spans 95,000 to 150,000 clones, 16% being singletons. Material for sequencing was central memory CD4+ T cells from blood. The sequence came from a man younger than 45 with type 1 diabetes.

The CDR3 loop is CASSLEAASRNEQFF. The CDR3 bases are TGTGCCAGCAGCTTAGAGGCTGCCAGCCGCAATGAGCAGTTCTTC. The rearrangement uses TRBV7-2 and TRBJ2-1; D unclear. Germline V gene data show CDR1 as SGHTA and CDR2 as FQGNSA. Trimming cost V 1 base and J 6 bases, with 13 bases left between them. This CDR3 is built from 15 residues.